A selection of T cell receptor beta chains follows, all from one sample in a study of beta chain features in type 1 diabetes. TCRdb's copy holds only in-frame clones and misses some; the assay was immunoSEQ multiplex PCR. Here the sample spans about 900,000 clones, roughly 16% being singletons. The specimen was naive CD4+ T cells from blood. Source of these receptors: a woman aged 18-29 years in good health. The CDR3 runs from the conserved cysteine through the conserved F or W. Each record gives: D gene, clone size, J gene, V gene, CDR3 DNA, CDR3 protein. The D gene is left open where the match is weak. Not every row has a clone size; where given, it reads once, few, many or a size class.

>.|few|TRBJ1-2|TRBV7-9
TGTGCCAGCAGCTTCCGAGCGAACTATGGCTACACCTTC
CASSFRANYGYTF
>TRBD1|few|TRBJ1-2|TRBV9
TGTGCCAGCAGCCCAGGGACAGGTCGGGGGAACTATGGCTACACCTTC
CASSPGTGRGNYGYTF
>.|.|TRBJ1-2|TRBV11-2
TGTGCCAGCAGCTTAGAGCCCTCTAACTATGGCTACACCTTC
CASSLEPSNYGYTF
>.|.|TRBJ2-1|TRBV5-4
TGTGCCAGCAGCTTAACGTTCACGGGCCATCTGAGCTCCTACAATGAGCAGTTCTTC
CASSLTFTGHLSSYNEQFF
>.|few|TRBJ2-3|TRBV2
TGTGCCAGCAGTGAATCCCCCGATACGCAGTATTTT
CASSESPDTQYF
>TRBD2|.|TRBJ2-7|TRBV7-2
TGTGCCAGCAGCTTAGAGGGCGGGGGAAGCTCCTACGAGCAGTACTTC
CASSLEGGGSSYEQYF
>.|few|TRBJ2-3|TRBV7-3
TGTGCCAGCAGCTTATGGGGCGGGAACCGAGATACGCAGTATTTT
CASSLWGGNRDTQYF
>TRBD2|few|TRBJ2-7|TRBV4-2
TGTGCCAGCAGCCACAAAAACCCTGGCGCGGGAGGTACCTACGAGCAGTACTTC
CASSHKNPGAGGTYEQYF
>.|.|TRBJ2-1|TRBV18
TGTGCCAGCTCGTACCGAGGAGTACTCTCCTACAATGAGCAGTTCTTC
CASSYRGVLSYNEQFF
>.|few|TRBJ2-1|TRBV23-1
TGCGCTAAACAGATGGTAGGTAGGGCTAGTCACAGAAAGTACAATGAGCAGTTCTTC
CAKQMVGRASHRKYNEQFF
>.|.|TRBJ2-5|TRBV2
TGTGCCAGCAGTGAATCGGAAGGGGAGACCCAGTACTTC
CASSESEGETQYF
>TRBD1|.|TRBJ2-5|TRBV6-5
TGTGCCAGCAGTTGGATGAACCGGGACAGGGCCACGACCCAGTACTTC
CASSWMNRDRATTQYF
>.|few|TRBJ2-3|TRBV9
TGTGCCAGCAGCGTAGATTGGACAGATACGCAGTATTTT
CASSVDWTDTQYF
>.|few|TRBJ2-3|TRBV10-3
TGTGCCATCGGACTCGACACAGATACGCAGTATTTT
CAIGLDTDTQYF
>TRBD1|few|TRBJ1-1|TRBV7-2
TGTGCCAGCAGCTTCCAGGGGGCGCCGTACACTGAAGCTTTCTTT
CASSFQGAPYTEAFF
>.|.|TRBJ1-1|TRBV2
TGTGCCAGCAGCACGGGTGTTGAAACTGAAGCTTTCTTT
CASSTGVETEAFF
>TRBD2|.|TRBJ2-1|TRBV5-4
TGTGCCAGCAGCTTGGAGGGACTAGCGGGAGGGCGGGATACAGACAATGAGCAGTTCTTC
CASSLEGLAGGRDTDNEQFF
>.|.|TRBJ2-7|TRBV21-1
TGTGCCAGCAGCAACCGGGACAGGGGATATAGGAACGAGCAGTACTTC
CASSNRDRGYRNEQYF
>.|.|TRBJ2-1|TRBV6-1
TGTGCCAGCAGTGAGGGTGGGAACTACAATGAGCAGTTCTTC
CASSEGGNYNEQFF
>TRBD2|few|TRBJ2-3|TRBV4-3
TGCGCCAGCAGCCTGGAGGCGGGAGGGCCGCGTACCACAGATACGCAGTATTTT
CASSLEAGGPRTTDTQYF
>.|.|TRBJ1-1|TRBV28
TGTGCCAGCAGGGTGAGGGTGCTGAACACTGAAGCTTTCTTT
CASRVRVLNTEAFF
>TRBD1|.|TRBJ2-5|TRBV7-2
TGTGCCAGCAGCACGAAGGGACAGGGAAGCCAAGAGACCCAGTACTTC
CASSTKGQGSQETQYF
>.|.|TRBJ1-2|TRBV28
TGTGCCAGCAGCAGCCAGCAGCTCAGCTATGGCTACACCTTC
CASSSQQLSYGYTF
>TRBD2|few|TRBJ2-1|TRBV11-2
TGTGCCAGCAGCGCAGCCGGAGTTAGCGGGAGGTCGGGTAGTGAGCAGTTCTTC
CASSAAGVSGRSGSEQFF
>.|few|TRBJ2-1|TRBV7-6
TGTGCCAGCAGCCTCCTACAGGGAGTAATGAATGAGCAGTTCTTC
CASSLLQGVMNEQFF
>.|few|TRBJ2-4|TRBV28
TGTGCCAGCGGGGTCGAGGCCAAAAACATTCAGTACTTC
CASGVEAKNIQYF
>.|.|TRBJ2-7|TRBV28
TGTGCCTGTGCAAAGGACTCCTACGAGCAGTACTTC
CACAKDSYEQYF
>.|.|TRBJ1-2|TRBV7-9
TGTGCCAGCAGCTTAGGGGAGGGGCATGGCTACACCTTC
CASSLGEGHGYTF
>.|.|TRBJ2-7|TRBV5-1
TGCGCCAGCAGCTTGGTTATTGGCAGGGGTTCCTACGAGCAGTACTTC
CASSLVIGRGSYEQYF
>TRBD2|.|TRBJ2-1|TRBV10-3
TGTGCCACTGGGGGACTAGCTGACAATGAGCAGTTCTTC
CATGGLADNEQFF
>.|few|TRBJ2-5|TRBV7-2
TGTGCCAGCAGCTTAGCGAGCCGGGTTTTACATGGGGCGACCCAGTACTTC
CASSLASRVLHGATQYF
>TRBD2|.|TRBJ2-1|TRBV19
TGTGCCAGTAGTGCTAGCGGGAGAAACAATGAGCAGTTCTTC
CASSASGRNNEQFF
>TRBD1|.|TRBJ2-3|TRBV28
TGTGCCAGCAGTTTTAACGGCAGGGGGAAGGATACGCAGTATTTT
CASSFNGRGKDTQYF
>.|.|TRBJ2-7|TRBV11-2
TGTGCCAGCAGCTTAGCTGTAGGGAACTACTACGAGCAGTACTTC
CASSLAVGNYYEQYF
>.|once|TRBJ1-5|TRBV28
TGTGCCAGCAGTTCCACCCGGAGACAGAAAACCGATCAGCCCCAGCATTTT
CASSSTRRQKTDQPQHF
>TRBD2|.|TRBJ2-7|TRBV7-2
TGTGCCAGCAGCTTAGTTCTAGCGGGAGTTTACGAGCAGTACTTC
CASSLVLAGVYEQYF
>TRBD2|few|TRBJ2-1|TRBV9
TGTGCCAGCAGCCGTAGCGGGATAGCGGGGTACAATGAGCAGTTCTTC
CASSRSGIAGYNEQFF
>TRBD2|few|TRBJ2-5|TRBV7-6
TGTGCCAGCAGCTCCGTGGCGGGAGGGCCGGGGACCCAGTACTTC
CASSSVAGGPGTQYF